This T cell receptor beta chain was documented in a study of OX40 agonist ivuxolimab in advanced cancers. Notes on the study in general: Expanded clones tended on average to be more numerous among CD8+ T cells than CD4+.

On this clone itself: What it binds is unknown.

V lost 4 bases, J lost 3 bases, and 11 bases lay in between. CDR3 size: 13 residues. The germline V gene encodes CDR1 SGHRS and CDR2 YFSETQ. Baseline, cycle 4 day 1, and cycle 7 day 1 were the blood sampling points. The repertoire was sequenced with immunoSEQ multiplex PCR; TCRdb's copy has only in-frame clones and lacks some. The sample contains about 100,000 clones, less than 95% of which appear only once. The rearrangement links TRBV5-1 to TRBJ2-7; the D gene is possibly TRBD2 (5 bases). The sequence was obtained from an adult with an advanced solid tumor such as melanoma, head and neck, liver or kidney cancer. Sequences were derived from CD4+ or CD8+ T cells sorted from blood, sampled in a trial of the OX40 agonist ivuxolimab. Here the CDR3 DNA reads TGCGCCAGCAGCAGGGAAGGACTCTACGAGCAGTACTTC. Translating it yields CASSREGLYEQYF.